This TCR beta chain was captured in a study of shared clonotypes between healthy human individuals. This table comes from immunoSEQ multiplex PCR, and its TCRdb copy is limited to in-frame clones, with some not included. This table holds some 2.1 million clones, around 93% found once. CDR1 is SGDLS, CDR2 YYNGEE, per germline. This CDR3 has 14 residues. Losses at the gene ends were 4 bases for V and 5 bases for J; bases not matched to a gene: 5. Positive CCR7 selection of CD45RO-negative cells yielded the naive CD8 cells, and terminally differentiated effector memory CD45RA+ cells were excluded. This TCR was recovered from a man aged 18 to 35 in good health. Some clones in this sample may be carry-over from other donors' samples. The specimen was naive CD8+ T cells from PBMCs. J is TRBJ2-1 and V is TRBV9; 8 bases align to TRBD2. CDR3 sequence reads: CASSPRTSNNEQFF. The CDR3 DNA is TGTGCCAGCAGCCCCCGGACTAGCAACAATGAGCAGTTCTTC.